The following is a TCR beta chain sequence with its context. As yet, its antigen is unknown. Time point meaning: late sampling 161 to 241 days after vaccination in a few convalescent patients. Treatment: approximately 9-day PBMC culture with coronavirus spike peptide pools or control peptides (ViraFEST assay). Germline V lookup: CDR1 WSHSY, CDR2 SAAADI. This CDR3 spans 13 amino acids. The V and J ends lost 0 bases and 12 bases, in that order; junction bases with no gene match: 4. This sample was included in a study of vaccination and CD4 T cells after COVID-19. Study at large: Each post-COVID sample was drawn after diagnosis, and the median interval was approximately 96 days (range 35 to 161).

Overall study results and limits: Spike mono-reactivity was the property of 304 of 307 vaccine-specific clones in convalescent patients. Counts of SARS-CoV-2-reactive clonotypes had a median that went from approximately 21 to 40, a nonsignificant change.

Researchers used the Oncomine TCR Beta short-read assay to sequence DNA from cultured CD4+ T cells. It was from cultured CD4+ T cells that genomic DNA was extracted. TCRdb called the PCR reads again in MiXCR, with one record for every CDR3 protein. The sample includes about 24,000 distinct CDR3 sequences, around 42% of them seen just once. The chain employs TRBV10-2 and TRBJ2-1, with 8 bases matching TRBD1. The sequence came from a human donor who had recovered from COVID-19. The sequences come from CD4+ T cells from blood, cultured in vitro, collected about 7 months after SARS-CoV-2 vaccination. In DNA, the CDR3 is TGCGCCAGCAGTGAGTCGCAGGGGGCAGGGCAGTTCTTC. Its protein product is CASSESQGAGQFF.